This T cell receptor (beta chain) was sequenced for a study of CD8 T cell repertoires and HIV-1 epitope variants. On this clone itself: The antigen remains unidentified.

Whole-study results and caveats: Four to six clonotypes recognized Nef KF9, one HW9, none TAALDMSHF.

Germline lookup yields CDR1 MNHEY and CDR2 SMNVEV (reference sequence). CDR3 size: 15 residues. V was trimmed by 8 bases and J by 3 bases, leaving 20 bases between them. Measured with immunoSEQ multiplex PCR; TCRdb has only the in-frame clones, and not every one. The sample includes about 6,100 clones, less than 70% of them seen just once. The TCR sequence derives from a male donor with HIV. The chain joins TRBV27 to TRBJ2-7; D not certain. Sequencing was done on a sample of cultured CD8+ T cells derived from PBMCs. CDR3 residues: CASLEGPGPLYEQYF. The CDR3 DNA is TGTGCCAGCCTCGAAGGACCAGGACCACTCTACGAGCAGTACTTC.